What follows describes a single T cell receptor beta chain. The source of the sample is a study of blood T cell repertoires in COVID-19. The overall study: COVID-19 samples, acute and convalescent, were from the United States, Italy and Spain. PBMCs, B-cell-depleted T cells, or T cells provided the cDNA or gDNA that made up the material.

Original analysis: For nucleated cells, counts were estimated from reference gene primer amplification. The protocol was immunoSEQ multiplex PCR, while the TCRdb copy is restricted to in-frame clones and leaves out a portion. That table is the source of V, J and clone size, and D and trimming were worked out from the DNA. The table records approximately 150,000 clones, 80% of them present only once. This CDR3 is built from 14 residues. Trimming pared 5 bases from V and 6 bases from J, leaving 13 bases between. The germline V gene has CDR1 PRHDT and CDR2 FYEKMQ (reference sequence). This sequence was found in a man aged 70-80 years who had recovered from COVID-19. What was sequenced was peripheral blood. The chain is built from TRBV13 and TRBJ2-2; tentative D call: TRBD2 (6 bases). CDR3 region: CASSLGRRAGELFF. The CDR3 nucleotides read TGTGCCAGCAGCCTCGGGAGAAGGGCCGGGGAGCTGTTTTTT.